The next 4 T cell receptor beta chains were all read from a single sample in a study of shared clonotypes between healthy human individuals. Assay: immunoSEQ multiplex PCR; the TCRdb copy retains only in-frame clones and omits some. This table holds about 1.5 million clones, 98% found once. The sequencing input was naive CD4+ T cells sorted from blood. Subset denoted: CD45RA+ positively selected. The source of these receptors is a man younger than 40 in good health.

This clone was observed a single time. The chain links TRBV6-6 to TRBJ2-7, with 7 positions matching TRBD2. V lost 6 bases to trimming and J lost 2 bases; unmatched junction nucleotides: 7. CDR1 and CDR2 from the germline V gene are MNHNY and SVGAGI (reference sequence). CDR3 length: 14 residues. The CDR3 loop reads CASRPSSGTYEQYF. CDR3 DNA: TGTGCCAGCAGGCCCTCTAGCGGTACCTACGAGCAGTACTTC.

In regard to this clone: Other DNA variants within this sample encode the same CDR3. This chain joins TRBV6-5 and TRBJ2-1; TRBD2 is a possible D gene (5 bases). Per the germline V gene, CDR1 is MNHEY and CDR2 is SVGAGI. The ends were cut back, 6 bases at V and 6 bases at J, with 12 bases in the middle. This CDR3 spans 13 amino acids. CDR3 sequence reads: CASRTGGGNEQFF. The CDR3 DNA follows: TGTGCCAGCAGAACCGGAGGCGGCAATGAGCAGTTCTTC.

As concerns this clone: Other DNA sequences in the sample encode the same CDR3. Written as DNA, the CDR3 is TGTGCCAGCAGTGGACAGGGGAGCTCCTACAATGAGCAGTTCTTC. Protein product: CASSGQGSSYNEQFF. The genes are TRBV2 and TRBJ2-1; 8 bases are a match to TRBD1. CDR1 and CDR2 (germline): SNHLY, FYNNEI. V was pared by 4 bases and J by 0 bases, with 2 bases of the junction left unmatched. The CDR3 has 15 residues.

This clone has only one observation. The V call is TRBV4-1, the J call TRBJ2-3; 9 positions agree with TRBD2. V gave up 0 bases and J gave up 2 bases; unmatched junction bases: 6. Germline CDR1 is MGHRA and CDR2 is YSYEKL. The CDR3 contains 17 residues. The CDR3 nucleotides read TGCGCCAGCAGCCAAGATCTGCTAGCGGGGACCACAGATACGCAGTATTTT. Protein: CASSQDLLAGTTDTQYF.